The 20 T cell receptor beta chains listed next were all sequenced from one sample in a study of blood T cells in healthy people across ages. The authors ran a second PCR of roughly 6 to 12 cycles using a sample-barcoded 5' primer and a J-beta primer mix. One entry per CDR3 protein, called by TCRdb with MiXCR from the 5' RACE reads. The sample shows roughly 1,700,000 distinct CDR3 sequences, about 28% of them seen only once. The specimen was blood. All receptors derive from a woman aged 25 to 39 in good health.

This clonotype has only one observation. The chain has TRBV5-1 and TRBJ2-5; perhaps TRBD2 as D (6 bases). Per the germline V gene, CDR1 is SGHRS and CDR2 is YFSETQ. The CDR3 totals 15 residues. The ends were cut back, 0 bases at V and 5 bases at J, with 14 bases in the middle. CDR3 sequence reads: CASSLVPGEQETQYF. As DNA, the CDR3 is TGCGCCAGCAGCTTGGTCCCGGGAGAGCAGGAGACCCAGTACTTC.

The V call is TRBV7-2, the J call TRBJ1-2; TRBD1 agrees at 11 bases. The CDR3 loop spans 14 amino acids. V shed 0 bases, J shed 8 bases, and the junction held 2 bases outside the gene matches. Germline values: CDR1 SGHTA, CDR2 FQGNSA. CDR3 residues: CASSLARTGGGYTF. Here the CDR3 DNA reads TGTGCCAGCAGCTTAGCGCGGACAGGGGGCGGCTACACCTTC.

This clonotype was found many times. The genes are TRBV9 and TRBJ2-5; no definite D call. CDR1 and CDR2 (germline): SGDLS, YYNGEE. The CDR3 consists of 16 residues. Trimming removed 0 bases from V and 2 bases from J, with 14 bases in between. As DNA, the CDR3 is TGTGCCAGCAGCGTAGACGGAACGCAAGGTCAAGAGACCCAGTACTTC. Translation gives CASSVDGTQGQETQYF. The entire variable domain, with the rest obtained from reference TRBV9 and TRBJ2-5, is as follows: DSGVTQTPKHLITATGQRVTLRCSPRSGDLSVYWYQQSLDQGLQFLIQYYNGEERAKGNILERFSAQQFPDLHSELNLSSLELGDSALYFCASSVDGTQGQETQYFGPGTRLLVL.

The chain recombines TRBV29-1 with TRBJ1-3; no reliable D call. Germline CDR1 is SQVTM and CDR2 is ANQGSEA. The CDR3 consists of 12 residues. V lost 6 bases to trimming and J lost 2 bases, with 8 bases between them. CDR3 residues: CSVGGTGNTIYF. CDR3 sequence (DNA): TGCAGCGTCGGCGGGACTGGAAACACCATATATTTT.

At least ten counts were recorded for this clonotype. The chain has TRBV5-1 and TRBJ2-1, with 10 bases that match TRBD2. The V gene end was trimmed by 1 base and the J gene end by 6 bases; junction bases not matched to a gene: 4. This CDR3 spans 15 amino acids. Germline assignment: CDR1 SGHRS and CDR2 YFSETQ. CDR3 protein: CASSLRASGSNEQFF. The CDR3 region has the DNA TGCGCCAGCAGCTTGAGGGCTAGCGGGAGCAATGAGCAGTTCTTC.

This CDR3 reads CASSSIPGPSNSPLHF. The CDR3 DNA reads as TGTGCCAGCAGCTCTATACCGGGGCCGAGCAATTCACCCCTCCACTTT. V and J are TRBV5-5 and TRBJ1-6; weak D call: TRBD1 (5 bases). Germline CDR1 is SGHKS and CDR2 is YYEKEE (reference sequence). V lost 3 bases and J lost 7, with 17 bases in between. The CDR3 length is 16 residues.

The chain carries TRBV29-1 and TRBJ2-3; D gene uncertain. Germline assignment: CDR1 SQVTM and CDR2 ANQGSEA. V lost 4 bases and J 2 bases, leaving 10 bases between the germline ends. The CDR3 runs to 13 residues. This chain's CDR3 is CSVVNGPTDTQYF. CDR3 nucleotides: TGCAGCGTTGTGAATGGCCCCACAGATACGCAGTATTTT.

The chain has TRBV5-1 and TRBJ2-5; 12 nucleotides match TRBD2. V gave up 0 bases and J gave up 2 bases; unmatched junction bases: 5. Germline loops: CDR1 SGHRS, CDR2 YFSETQ. The CDR3 spans 17 residues. The CDR3 reads CASSLEGGLAGQETQYF. The CDR3 DNA sequence: TGCGCCAGCAGCTTGGAGGGCGGACTAGCGGGGCAAGAGACCCAGTACTTC.

The rearrangement uses TRBV14 and TRBJ2-4; 9 positions agree with TRBD2. CDR3 size: 16 residues. Germline CDR1 SGHDN, CDR2 FVKESK. V was clipped by 0 bases and J by 13 bases; unmatched bases: 13. CDR3: CASSQDLAGGSDEQYF. The CDR3 nucleotides read TGTGCCAGCAGCCAAGATTTGGCGGGAGGGTCGGATGAGCAGTACTTC.

This clonotype was counted many times. The chain recombines TRBV20-1 with TRBJ2-1, with a possible D match to TRBD2 (5 bases). Germline V gene lookup returns CDR1 DFQATT and CDR2 SNEGSKA (reference sequence). Trimming removed 0 bases from V and 9 bases from J, with 15 bases in between. This CDR3 has 14 amino acids. The CDR3 here is CSARDTTRPVEQFF. The CDR3 coding sequence is TGCAGTGCTAGAGACACAACTAGACCGGTTGAGCAGTTCTTC.

This clonotype has ten or more counts. V is TRBV15 and J is TRBJ2-3; no definite D call. Germline V gene sequence: CDR1 LNHNV, CDR2 YYDKDF (reference sequence). CDR3 size: 13 residues. The V end lost 3 bases, the J end lost 4 bases, and 8 bases lay between the germline ends. The CDR3 protein is CATSSGRADTQYF. CDR3 in DNA: TGTGCCACCAGCAGTGGACGGGCAGATACGCAGTATTTT.

This clonotype was seen only a few times. V gene TRBV6-2 or TRBV6-3 combines with J gene TRBJ1-5; D ambiguous. CDR3 size: 13 residues. Germline V lookup: CDR1 MNHEY, CDR2 SVGEGT. V dropped 8 bases and J dropped 2 bases, with 10 bases sitting between them. The CDR3 loop reads CASRSGGNQPQHF. CDR3 in DNA: TGTGCCAGCCGGAGTGGAGGCAATCAGCCCCAGCATTTT.

This chain joins TRBV5-1 and TRBJ2-5; 7 nucleotides match TRBD1. Germline V lookup: CDR1 SGHRS, CDR2 YFSETQ. Trimming at V came to 0 bases and at J to 3 bases, leaving 8 bases not matched to a gene. The CDR3 covers 16 residues. CDR3 loop: CASSLGTGRIEETQYF. Here the CDR3 DNA reads TGCGCCAGCAGCTTGGGGACAGGAAGAATAGAAGAGACCCAGTACTTC.

This clonotype occurred many times. The chain employs TRBV3-1 and TRBJ2-5; 8 nucleotides agree with TRBD2. The germline V gene encodes CDR1 LGHDT and CDR2 YNNKEL (reference sequence). J lost 2 bases, V lost 2 bases, and 4 bases had no gene match. The length of the CDR3 is 15 residues. CDR3 nucleotides: TGTGCCAGCAGCCAATACGGGGGGGGACAAGAGACCCAGTACTTC. Translation: CASSQYGGGQETQYF.

This clonotype was detected only a few times. This chain connects TRBV12-3 or TRBV12-4 to TRBJ2-1, with D perhaps matching TRBD1 or TRBD2 (5 bases each). The germline V and J ends were trimmed by 8 bases and 4 bases, with 12 bases remaining between them. This CDR3 comprises 13 residues. CDR3 DNA: TGTGCCAGCCGGGACCCCCCTTACAATGAGCAGTTCTTC. Protein product: CASRDPPYNEQFF.

There are a few counts of this clonotype. CDR3 nucleotides: TGTGCCAGCAGCGAACGATCCGGGATCTATAATTCACCCCTCCACTTT. It specifies CASSERSGIYNSPLHF. J is TRBJ1-6 and V is TRBV7-9; no firm D call. The CDR3 length is 16 residues. V gave up 5 bases and J gave up 3 bases, with 14 bases separating them. CDR1 is SEHNR and CDR2 is FQNEAQ in the germline V gene (reference sequence).

This sequence joins TRBV27 and TRBJ2-5; 10 bases fit TRBD2. The CDR3 contains 15 residues. The V segment lost 8 bases and the J segment 0 bases; nucleotides outside the gene matches: 6. Germline V CDR1 and CDR2: MNHEY, SMNVEV (reference sequence). Here the CDR3 DNA reads TGTGCCAGCGGTCGACTAGCGGGCAACCAAGAGACCCAGTACTTC. It specifies CASGRLAGNQETQYF.

In this sample, this clonotype turned up a few times. This sequence joins TRBV5-1 and TRBJ2-7; 8 nucleotides match TRBD2. CDR3 length: 15 amino acids. The trim removed 2 bases at V and 0 bases at J, leaving 4 bases unmatched. Germline V CDR1 and CDR2: SGHRS, YFSETQ. The CDR3 loop reads CASSFGGGDSYEQYF. The DNA for the CDR3 is TGCGCCAGCAGCTTCGGGGGGGGCGACTCCTACGAGCAGTACTTC.

This clonotype was detected ten times or more. The genes are TRBV10-3 and TRBJ2-5; D unclear. The ends were cut back, 0 bases at V and 1 base at J, with 6 bases in the middle. The CDR3 runs 14 residues. The germline CDR1 and CDR2 sequences are ENHRY and SYGVKD. The CDR3 sequence is CAISESGRQETQYF. The CDR3, as DNA: TGTGCCATCAGTGAGTCAGGCCGCCAAGAGACCCAGTACTTC.

This clonotype appeared once. A much larger clone lies one base from this, so it may be a read error. The chain couples TRBV5-5 to TRBJ1-1; D gene ambiguous. This CDR3 region has 15 residues. CDR1 is SGHKS, CDR2 YYEKEE, per germline (reference sequence). V was cut by 4 bases and J by 0 bases, with 13 bases left in between. The CDR3 reads CASSVGWRLNTEAFF. CDR3 DNA: TGTGCCAGCAGCGTGGGTTGGCGGTTGAACACTGAAGCTTTCTTT. The whole variable domain, filled in from reference TRBV5-5 and TRBJ1-1, reads DAGVTQSPTHLIKTRGQQVTLRCSPISGHKSVSWYQQVLGQGPQFIFQYYEKEERGRGNFPDRFSARQFPNYSSELNVNALLLGDSALYLCASSVGWRLNTEAFFGQGTRLTVV.